This TCR beta chain was captured in a study of regulatory T cells in long-lasting Graves disease. Study background: Positivity for TSH receptor antibodies plus over 5 years of antithyroid drugs meant persistent Graves' disease.

Time point here: persistent/refractory GD, antithyroid drugs over 5 years with positive TRAb. Preparation of the TCR library used RNA extracted from PBMCs. With EDTA tubes as the receptacles, nine milliliters of peripheral blood were drawn. Arm-PCR of CDR3 regions and iRepertoire HTBI primers were used to build TCR beta libraries. TCRdb itself ran the multiplex PCR reads through MiXCR, one entry per CDR3 protein. The table lists over 250,000 distinct CDR3 sequences, 22% of them singletons. The CDR3 has 14 amino acids. Trimming cost V 7 bases and J 0 bases; bases outside gene matches: 6. CDR1 and CDR2 (germline): MNHNS, SASEGT.

The source material was peripheral blood mononuclear cells (PBMCs), sampled when the disease was refractory, from a patient treated with antithyroid drugs. This sequence originates from a female donor with Graves disease. The V and J genes are TRBV6-1 and TRBJ2-7; 7 bases line up with TRBD2. The CDR3 coding sequence is TGTGCCAGCACTAGCGGCCGTAACTCCTACGAGCAGTACTTC. The encoded protein is CASTSGRNSYEQYF.